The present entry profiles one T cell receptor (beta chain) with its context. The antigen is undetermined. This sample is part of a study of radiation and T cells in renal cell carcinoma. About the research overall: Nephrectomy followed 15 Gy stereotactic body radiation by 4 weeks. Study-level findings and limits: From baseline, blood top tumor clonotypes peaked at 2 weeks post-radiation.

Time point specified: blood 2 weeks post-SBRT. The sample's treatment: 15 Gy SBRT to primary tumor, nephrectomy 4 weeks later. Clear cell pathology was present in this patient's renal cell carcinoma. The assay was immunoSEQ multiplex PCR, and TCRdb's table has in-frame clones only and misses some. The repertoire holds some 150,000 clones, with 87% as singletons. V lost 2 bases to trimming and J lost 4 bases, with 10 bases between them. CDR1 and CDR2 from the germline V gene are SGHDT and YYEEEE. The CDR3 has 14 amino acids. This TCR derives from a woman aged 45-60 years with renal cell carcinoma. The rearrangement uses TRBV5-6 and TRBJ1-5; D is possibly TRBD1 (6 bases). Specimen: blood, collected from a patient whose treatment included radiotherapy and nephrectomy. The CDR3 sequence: CASSFGQPNQPQHF. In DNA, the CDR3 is TGTGCCAGCAGCTTCGGACAGCCAAATCAGCCCCAGCATTTT.